This T cell receptor (beta chain) was documented in a study of identical twins. Germline assignment: CDR1 MNHEY and CDR2 SMNVEV (reference sequence). Trimming stripped 5 bases from V and 6 bases from J, with 17 bases between. The length of the CDR3 is 15 residues. One entry per CDR3 protein, called by TCRdb with MiXCR from the 5' RACE reads. The sample consists of around 530,000 distinct CDR3 sequences, about 16% of them appearing once. These records were also assigned to another study, of yellow fever vaccine responses in identical twins.

The sample taken for sequencing was CD4+ T cells sorted from blood. V and J are TRBV27 and TRBJ2-1; weak D call: TRBD2 (7 bases). This sequence was found in a woman aged 18-30 years in good health. This chain's CDR3 is CASSPSWRGLNEQFF. CDR3 DNA sequence: TGTGCCAGCAGTCCGTCATGGCGGGGGCTCAATGAGCAGTTCTTC.